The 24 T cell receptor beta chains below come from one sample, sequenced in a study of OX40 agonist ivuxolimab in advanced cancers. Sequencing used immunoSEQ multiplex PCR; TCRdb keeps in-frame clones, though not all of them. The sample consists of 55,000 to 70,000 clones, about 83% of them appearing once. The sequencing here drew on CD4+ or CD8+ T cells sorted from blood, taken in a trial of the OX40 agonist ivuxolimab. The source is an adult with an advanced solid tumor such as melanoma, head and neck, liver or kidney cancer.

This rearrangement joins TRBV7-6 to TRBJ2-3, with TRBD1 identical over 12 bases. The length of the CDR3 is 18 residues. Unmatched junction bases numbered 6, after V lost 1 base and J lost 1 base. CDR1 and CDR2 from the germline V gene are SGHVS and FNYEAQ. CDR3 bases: TGTGCCAGCAGCTTAGGAGTGGGACAGGGGGCCGGCACAGATACGCAGTATTTT. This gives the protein CASSLGVGQGAGTDTQYF. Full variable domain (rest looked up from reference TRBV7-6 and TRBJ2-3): GAGVSQSPRYKVTKRGQDVALRCDPISGHVSLYWYRQALGQGPEFLTYFNYEAQQDKSGLPNDRFSAERPEGSISTLTIQRTEQRDSAMYRCASSLGVGQGAGTDTQYFGPGTRLTVL.

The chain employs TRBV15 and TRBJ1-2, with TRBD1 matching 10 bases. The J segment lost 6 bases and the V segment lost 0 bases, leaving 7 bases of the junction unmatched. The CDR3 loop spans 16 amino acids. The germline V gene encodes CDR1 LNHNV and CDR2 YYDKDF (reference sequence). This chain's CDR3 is CATSRDLVGTGDGYTF. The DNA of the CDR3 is TGTGCCACCAGCAGAGATTTAGTGGGGACAGGGGATGGCTACACCTTC.

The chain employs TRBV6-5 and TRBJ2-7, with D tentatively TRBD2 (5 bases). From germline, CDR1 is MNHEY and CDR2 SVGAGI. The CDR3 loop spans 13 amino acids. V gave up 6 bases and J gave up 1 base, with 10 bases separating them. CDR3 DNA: TGTGCCAGCAGCACCCCGGGATCCTACGAGCAGTACTTC. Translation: CASSTPGSYEQYF.

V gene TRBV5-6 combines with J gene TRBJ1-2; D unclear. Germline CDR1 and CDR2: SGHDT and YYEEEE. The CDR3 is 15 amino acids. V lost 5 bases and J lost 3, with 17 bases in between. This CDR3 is CASSGFGGNYYGYTF. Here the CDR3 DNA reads TGTGCCAGCAGTGGGTTCGGCGGGAATTACTATGGCTACACCTTC.

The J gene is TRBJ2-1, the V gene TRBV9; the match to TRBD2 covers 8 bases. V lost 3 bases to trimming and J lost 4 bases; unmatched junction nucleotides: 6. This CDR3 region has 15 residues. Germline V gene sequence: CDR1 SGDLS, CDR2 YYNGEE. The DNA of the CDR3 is TGTGCCAGCAGCGCAAGCGGGGGAACTTACAATGAGCAGTTCTTC. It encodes CASSASGGTYNEQFF.

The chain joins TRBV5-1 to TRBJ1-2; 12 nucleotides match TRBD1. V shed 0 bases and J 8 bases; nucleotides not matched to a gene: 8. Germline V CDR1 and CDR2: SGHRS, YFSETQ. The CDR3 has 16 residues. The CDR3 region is CASSLGLGQGASGYTF. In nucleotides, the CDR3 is TGCGCCAGCAGCTTGGGTTTGGGACAGGGGGCTAGCGGCTACACCTTC.

The CDR3 nucleotides are TGTGCCAGCAGCTTAGTAGTGTCCGGAGGCTACACCTTC. This translates into CASSLVVSGGYTF. The gene calls are TRBV7-9 and TRBJ1-2; D unclear. The CDR3 is 13 amino acids. Trimming took 1 base from V and 8 from J, leaving 11 bases between them. Germline CDR1 is SEHNR and CDR2 is FQNEAQ (reference sequence).

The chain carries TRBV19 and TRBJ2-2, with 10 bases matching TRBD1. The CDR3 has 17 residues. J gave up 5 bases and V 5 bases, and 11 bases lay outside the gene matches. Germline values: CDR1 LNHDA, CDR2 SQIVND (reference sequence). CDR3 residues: CASSVTPGQGRTGELFF. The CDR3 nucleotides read TGTGCCAGTAGTGTCACTCCGGGACAGGGGAGAACCGGGGAGCTGTTTTTT.

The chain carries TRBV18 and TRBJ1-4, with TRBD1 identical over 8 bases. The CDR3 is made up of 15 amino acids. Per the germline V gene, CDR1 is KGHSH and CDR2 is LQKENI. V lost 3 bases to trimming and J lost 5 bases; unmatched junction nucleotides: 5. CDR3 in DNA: TGTGCCAGCTCACCGCAACAGGGGGGGAATGAAAAACTGTTTTTT. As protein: CASSPQQGGNEKLFF.

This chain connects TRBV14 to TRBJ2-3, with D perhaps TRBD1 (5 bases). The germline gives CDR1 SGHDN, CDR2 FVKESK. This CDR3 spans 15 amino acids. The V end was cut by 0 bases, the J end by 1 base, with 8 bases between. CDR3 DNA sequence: TGTGCCAGCAGCCAAGATGAGACAGGCACAGATACGCAGTATTTT. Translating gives CASSQDETGTDTQYF.

This CDR3 is CASSESIPPNTEAFF. CDR3 in DNA: TGCGCCAGCAGTGAGTCGATACCCCCGAACACTGAAGCTTTCTTT. V and J are TRBV10-1 and TRBJ1-1; D not certain. V shed 0 bases and J shed 1 base, with 9 bases lying between them. The germline CDR1 and CDR2 sequences are WNHNN and SYGVQD (reference sequence). The CDR3 extends over 15 amino acids.

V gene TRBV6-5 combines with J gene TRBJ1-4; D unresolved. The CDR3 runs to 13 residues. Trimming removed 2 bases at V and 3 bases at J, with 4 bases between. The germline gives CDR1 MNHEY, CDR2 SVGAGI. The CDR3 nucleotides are TGTGCCAGCAGTTACGCCCCTAATGAAAAACTGTTTTTT. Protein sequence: CASSYAPNEKLFF.

The CDR3: CASSESQQGARTEAFF. The CDR3, as DNA: TGCGCCAGCAGTGAGAGCCAGCAGGGGGCGAGGACTGAAGCTTTCTTT. This chain links TRBV10-1 with TRBJ1-1; 8 bases are a match to TRBD1. The CDR3 consists of 16 residues. V shed 2 bases, J shed 5 bases, and the junction held 10 bases outside the gene matches. Germline CDR1 WNHNN, CDR2 SYGVQD (reference sequence).

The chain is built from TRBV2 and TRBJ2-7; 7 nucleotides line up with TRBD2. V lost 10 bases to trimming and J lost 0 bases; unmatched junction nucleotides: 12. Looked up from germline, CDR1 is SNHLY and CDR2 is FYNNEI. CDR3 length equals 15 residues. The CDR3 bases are TGTGCCACAAAAAGGGAGCGGGAAAGCTCCTACGAGCAGTACTTC. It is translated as CATKRERESSYEQYF.

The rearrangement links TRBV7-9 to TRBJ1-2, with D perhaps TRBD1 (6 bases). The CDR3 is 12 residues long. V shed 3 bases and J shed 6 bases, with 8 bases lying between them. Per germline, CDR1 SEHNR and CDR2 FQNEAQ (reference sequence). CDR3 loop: CASSFRGDGYTF. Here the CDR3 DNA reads TGTGCCAGCAGCTTCAGGGGCGATGGCTACACCTTC.

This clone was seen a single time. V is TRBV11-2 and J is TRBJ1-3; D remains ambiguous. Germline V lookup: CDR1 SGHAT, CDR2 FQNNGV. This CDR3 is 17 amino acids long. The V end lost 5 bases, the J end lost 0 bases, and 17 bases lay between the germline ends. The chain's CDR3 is CASSALLSGYSGNTIYF. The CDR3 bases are TGTGCCAGCAGCGCCCTCCTCAGCGGCTACTCTGGAAACACCATATATTTT.

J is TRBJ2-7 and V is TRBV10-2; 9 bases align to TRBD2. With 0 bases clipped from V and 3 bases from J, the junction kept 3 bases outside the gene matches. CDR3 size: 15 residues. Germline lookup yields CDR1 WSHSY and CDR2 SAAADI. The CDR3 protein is CASSESLAGIYEQYF. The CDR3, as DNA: TGCGCCAGCAGTGAGTCTCTAGCGGGAATCTACGAGCAGTACTTC.

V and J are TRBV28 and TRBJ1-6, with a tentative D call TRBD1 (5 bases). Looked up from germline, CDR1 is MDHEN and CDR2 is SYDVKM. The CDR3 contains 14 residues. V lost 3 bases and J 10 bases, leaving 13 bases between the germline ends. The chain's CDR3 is CASSLGVMGSPLHF. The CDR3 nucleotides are TGTGCCAGCAGTTTGGGGGTAATGGGCTCACCCCTCCACTTT.

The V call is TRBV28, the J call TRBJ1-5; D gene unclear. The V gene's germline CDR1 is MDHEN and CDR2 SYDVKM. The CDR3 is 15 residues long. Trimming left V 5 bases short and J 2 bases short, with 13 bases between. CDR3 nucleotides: TGTGCCAGCAGTCTAGTGGCTCGTGGCAATCAGCCCCAGCATTTT. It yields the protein CASSLVARGNQPQHF.

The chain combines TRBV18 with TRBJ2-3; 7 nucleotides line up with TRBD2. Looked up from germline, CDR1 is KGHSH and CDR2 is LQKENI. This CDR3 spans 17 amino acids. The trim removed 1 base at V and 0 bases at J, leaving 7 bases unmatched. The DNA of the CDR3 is TGTGCCAGCTCACCACTGCGGGAGAGGACTAGCACAGATACGCAGTATTTT. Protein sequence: CASSPLRERTSTDTQYF.

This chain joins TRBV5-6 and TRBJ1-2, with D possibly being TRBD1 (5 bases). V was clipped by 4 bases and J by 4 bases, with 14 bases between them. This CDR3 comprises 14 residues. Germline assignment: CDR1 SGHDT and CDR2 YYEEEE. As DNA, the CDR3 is TGTGCCAGCAGCATTTCCAGGGTCGCCTATGGCTACACCTTC. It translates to CASSISRVAYGYTF. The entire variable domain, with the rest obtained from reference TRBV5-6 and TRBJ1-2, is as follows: DAGVTQSPTHLIKTRGQQVTLRCSPKSGHDTVSWYQQALGQGPQFIFQYYEEEERQRGNFPDRFSGHQFPNYSSELNVNALLLGDSALYLCASSISRVAYGYTFGSGTRLTVV.

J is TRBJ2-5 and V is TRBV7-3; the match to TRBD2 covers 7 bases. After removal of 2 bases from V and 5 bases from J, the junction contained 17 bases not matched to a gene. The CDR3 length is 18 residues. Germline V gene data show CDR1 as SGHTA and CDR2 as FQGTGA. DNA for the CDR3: TGTGCCAGCAGCTTACGGGTTGGGGCTAGCGGAGATTCGGAGACCCAGTACTTC. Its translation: CASSLRVGASGDSETQYF.

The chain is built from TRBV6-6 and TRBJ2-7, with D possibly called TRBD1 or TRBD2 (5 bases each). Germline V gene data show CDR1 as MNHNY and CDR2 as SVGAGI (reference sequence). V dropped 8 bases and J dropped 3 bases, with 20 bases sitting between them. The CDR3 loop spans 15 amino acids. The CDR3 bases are TGTGCCAGCGGCTACTCACCGGGACGGAGCTACGAGCAGTACTTC. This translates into CASGYSPGRSYEQYF.

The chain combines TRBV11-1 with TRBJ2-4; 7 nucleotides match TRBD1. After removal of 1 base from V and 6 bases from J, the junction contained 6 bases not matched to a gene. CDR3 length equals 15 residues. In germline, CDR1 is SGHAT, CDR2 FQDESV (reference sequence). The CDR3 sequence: CASSLGTGALNIQYF. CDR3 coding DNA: TGTGCCAGCAGCTTAGGTACAGGGGCGTTAAACATTCAGTACTTC.